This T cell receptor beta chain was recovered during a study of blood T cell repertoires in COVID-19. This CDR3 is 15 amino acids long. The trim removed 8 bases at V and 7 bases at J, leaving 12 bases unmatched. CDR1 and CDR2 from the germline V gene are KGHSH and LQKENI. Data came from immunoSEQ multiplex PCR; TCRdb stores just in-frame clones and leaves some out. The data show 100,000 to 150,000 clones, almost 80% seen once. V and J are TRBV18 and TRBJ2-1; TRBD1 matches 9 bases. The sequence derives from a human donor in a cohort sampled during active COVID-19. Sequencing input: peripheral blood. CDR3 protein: CASRFPNRGRNEQFF. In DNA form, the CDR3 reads TGTGCCAGCCGGTTTCCCAACAGGGGGCGTAATGAGCAGTTCTTC.